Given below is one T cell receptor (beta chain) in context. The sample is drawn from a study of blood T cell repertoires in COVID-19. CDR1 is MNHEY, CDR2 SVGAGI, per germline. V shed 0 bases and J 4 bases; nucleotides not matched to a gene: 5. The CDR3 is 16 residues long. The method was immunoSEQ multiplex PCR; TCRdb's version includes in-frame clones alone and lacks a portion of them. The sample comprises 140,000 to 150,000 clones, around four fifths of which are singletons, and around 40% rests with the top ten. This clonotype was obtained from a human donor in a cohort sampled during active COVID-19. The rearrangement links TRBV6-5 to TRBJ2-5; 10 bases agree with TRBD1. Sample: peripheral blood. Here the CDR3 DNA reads TGTGCCAGCAGTTACTCGGGACAGGGGCTTCGAGAGACCCAGTACTTC. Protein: CASSYSGQGLRETQYF.